These 27 T cell receptor beta chains were all obtained from the same sample, sequenced in a study of Tregs in tolerant kidney transplant recipients. Libraries were prepared by immunoSEQ multiplex PCR; TCRdb keeps only in-frame clonotypes and omits some of them. The repertoire holds 45,000 to 55,000 clones, with about nine tenths as singletons. Recipients received nonmyeloablative bone marrow transplants from related graft donors, with transient mixed chimerism. The sample was CD8+ T cells from blood (PBMCs), taken 24 months after the transplant. The receptor set was obtained from a human patient who received a combined kidney and bone marrow transplant. T cells may partly derive from the graft donor.

The chain employs TRBV13 and TRBJ2-3, with D unresolved. CDR3 length: 13 residues. Trimming left V 1 base short and J 2 bases short, with 4 bases between. Germline V gene data show CDR1 as PRHDT and CDR2 as FYEKMQ (reference sequence). The CDR3 bases are TGTGCCAGCAGCTTAGACTCCACAGATACGCAGTATTTT. This gives the protein CASSLDSTDTQYF.

This clone has just one count. The chain employs TRBV11-2 and TRBJ2-1, with 9 positions matching TRBD1. With 6 bases clipped from V and 6 bases from J, the junction kept 12 bases outside the gene matches. Germline V gene data show CDR1 as SGHAT and CDR2 as FQNNGV. CDR3 length equals 16 residues. CDR3 sequence: CASRHYPGQGSNEQFF. CDR3 DNA: TGTGCCAGCAGGCACTACCCGGGACAGGGTTCCAATGAGCAGTTCTTC.

The rearrangement joins TRBV12-5 to TRBJ2-1; 10 bases line up with TRBD1. The CDR3 runs 15 residues. Per germline, CDR1 LGHNT and CDR2 FRNRAP. With 1 base clipped from V and 8 bases from J, the junction kept 5 bases outside the gene matches. The CDR3 protein is CASGLGQGARDEQFF. DNA for the CDR3: TGTGCTAGTGGTTTGGGACAGGGGGCAAGGGATGAGCAGTTCTTC.

The chain uses TRBV4-1 and TRBJ2-7; no reliable D call. The V and J ends lost 7 bases and 2 bases respectively, with 24 bases between them. This CDR3 spans 17 amino acids. Germline-derived CDR1 and CDR2 are MGHRA and YSYEKL. The CDR3 loop is CASTPKLSHLAPYEQYF. DNA for the CDR3: TGCGCCAGCACCCCGAAACTGAGCCACCTCGCCCCCTACGAGCAGTACTTC.

The chain couples TRBV27 to TRBJ2-7; 8 nucleotides match TRBD1. CDR1 is MNHEY, CDR2 SMNVEV, per germline (reference sequence). The CDR3 length is 13 residues. The V gene end was trimmed by 2 bases and the J gene end by 9 bases; junction bases not matched to a gene: 6. The CDR3 DNA is TGTGCCAGCAGTTTAGTACAGGGGGGATGGCAGTACTTC. Its protein product is CASSLVQGGWQYF.

This chain joins TRBV7-9 and TRBJ2-5; the match to TRBD1 covers 11 bases. The CDR3 has 15 residues. With 4 bases clipped from V and 4 bases from J, the junction kept 5 bases outside the gene matches. CDR1 and CDR2 from the germline V gene are SEHNR and FQNEAQ (reference sequence). CDR3 sequence reads: CASSWGTGGSETQYF. CDR3 DNA sequence: TGTGCCAGCAGCTGGGGGACAGGGGGTTCAGAGACCCAGTACTTC. The full variable domain, in which reference TRBV7-9 and TRBJ2-5 provide the parts outside the CDR3, is DTGVSQNPRHKITKRGQNVTFRCDPISEHNRLYWYRQTLGQGPEFLTYFQNEAQLEKSRLLSDRFSAERPKGSFSTLEIQRTEQGDSAMYLCASSWGTGGSETQYFGPGTRLLVL.

The J gene is TRBJ2-1, the V gene TRBV5-1, with D tentatively TRBD1 (5 bases). V gave up 0 bases and J gave up 7 bases, with 8 bases separating them. The length of the CDR3 is 13 residues. From germline, CDR1 is SGHRS and CDR2 YFSETQ. DNA of the CDR3: TGCGCCAGCAGCTTGGGACAGCTTAATGAGCAGTTCTTC. Translated, it gives CASSLGQLNEQFF.

This chain joins TRBV2 and TRBJ2-5, with D unclear. Germline CDR1 reads SNHLY; CDR2 reads FYNNEI. The CDR3 sequence is 10 residues long. Trimming took 7 bases from V and 5 from J, leaving 5 bases between them. For the CDR3, the DNA is TGTGCCAGCACGGGTGAGACCCAGTACTTC. This codes for CASTGETQYF.

V is TRBV5-5 and J is TRBJ2-7; D not certain. The CDR3 runs to 12 residues. Trimming left V 4 bases short and J 6 bases short, with 11 bases between. Germline CDR1 reads SGHKS; CDR2 reads YYEKEE (reference sequence). CDR3 sequence reads: CASSQWSAEQYF. CDR3 DNA sequence: TGTGCCAGCAGCCAGTGGAGCGCCGAGCAGTACTTC.

This clone has a handful of counts. The V and J genes are TRBV18 and TRBJ2-1; D perhaps matches TRBD2 (6 bases). Germline CDR1 is KGHSH and CDR2 is LQKENI. V was pared by 3 bases and J by 6 bases, with 33 bases between. This CDR3 region has 21 residues. The chain's CDR3 is CASSPGISKRRGGGDFNEQFF. CDR3 sequence (DNA): TGTGCCAGCTCACCTGGAATTTCGAAAAGGAGGGGCGGAGGGGACTTCAATGAGCAGTTCTTC.

The chain has TRBV5-1 and TRBJ2-7; 14 nucleotides align to TRBD2. CDR1 SGHRS and CDR2 YFSETQ come from the germline V gene. Losses at the gene ends were 4 bases for V and 5 bases for J; bases not matched to a gene: 11. CDR3 length: 17 residues. CDR3 sequence: CASSLPGLAGVFNEQYF. In nucleotides, the CDR3 is TGCGCCAGCAGCCTTCCGGGACTAGCGGGAGTTTTCAACGAGCAGTACTTC. The full variable domain, completed using reference TRBV5-1 and TRBJ2-7, is KAGVTQTPRYLIKTRGQQVTLSCSPISGHRSVSWYQQTPGQGLQFLFEYFSETQRNKGNFPGRFSGRQFSNSRSEMNVSTLELGDSALYLCASSLPGLAGVFNEQYFGPGTRLTVT.

The chain uses TRBV13 and TRBJ2-7; TRBD1 matches 7 bases. CDR1 is PRHDT, CDR2 FYEKMQ, per germline (reference sequence). J lost 7 bases, V lost 3 bases, and 6 bases had no gene match. The CDR3 is 13 amino acids. The CDR3 DNA reads TGTGCCAGCAGCTTGACAGGGATGGGTGAGCAGTACTTC. This gives the protein CASSLTGMGEQYF.

In its sample, this clone was seen once. The chain carries TRBV5-6 and TRBJ1-5; 10 bases agree with TRBD1. The CDR3 consists of 15 residues. Germline CDR1 reads SGHDT; CDR2 reads YYEEEE. Losses at the gene ends were 0 bases for V and 7 bases for J; bases not matched to a gene: 4. This CDR3 reads CASSLGQGAWQPQHF. CDR3 in DNA: TGTGCCAGCAGCTTGGGACAGGGGGCTTGGCAGCCCCAGCATTTT.

The gene calls are TRBV6-1 and TRBJ2-7; 10 bases match TRBD2. Trimming removed 0 bases from V and 5 bases from J; junction bases left unmatched: 7. Germline CDR1 is MNHNS and CDR2 is SASEGT. This CDR3 region has 16 residues. For the CDR3, the DNA is TGTGCCAGCAGTGAAGCGATGGCTAGCGGGAGACACGAGCAGTACTTC. This encodes CASSEAMASGRHEQYF.

The chain employs TRBV6-5 and TRBJ1-5; 7 nucleotides line up with TRBD1. Germline V gene lookup returns CDR1 MNHEY and CDR2 SVGAGI. The CDR3 is made up of 13 amino acids. With 6 bases clipped from V and 4 bases from J, the junction kept 3 bases outside the gene matches. This CDR3 reads CASRQQGNQPQHF. As DNA, the CDR3 is TGTGCCAGCAGACAACAGGGGAATCAGCCCCAGCATTTT.

V usage is TRBV5-6 and J usage is TRBJ1-2; 10 bases line up with TRBD1. The CDR3 sequence is 15 residues long. Germline V gene sequence: CDR1 SGHDT, CDR2 YYEEEE. V shed 7 bases and J 8 bases; nucleotides not matched to a gene: 14. The CDR3 sequence is CASSGTGDSYWGYTF. The CDR3 nucleotides read TGTGCCAGCTCCGGGACAGGGGATTCTTACTGGGGCTACACCTTC.

The chain has TRBV7-9 and TRBJ2-5; D unresolved. Near its end, the DNA agrees better with TRBJ2-7, so the J call may be wrong. This CDR3 comprises 15 residues. Germline V gives CDR1 SEHNR, CDR2 FQNEAQ (reference sequence). CDR3 sequence: CASSLDSLSSYEQYF. The CDR3 region has the DNA TGTGCCAGCAGCTTAGACAGTTTGAGCTCCTACGAGCAGTACTTC.

The chain couples TRBV4-1 to TRBJ2-1; D is ambiguous. This CDR3 comprises 12 residues. The V end lost 3 bases, the J end lost 7 bases, and 7 bases lay between the germline ends. Germline-derived CDR1 and CDR2 are MGHRA and YSYEKL. CDR3 region: CASSHPLNEQFF. CDR3 nucleotide sequence: TGCGCCAGCAGCCATCCCCTGAATGAGCAGTTCTTC.

The chain carries TRBV27 and TRBJ1-1; no reliable D call. The CDR3 contains 12 residues. The V gene's germline CDR1 is MNHEY and CDR2 SMNVEV (reference sequence). Trimming pared 2 bases from V and 4 bases from J, leaving 5 bases between. The DNA of the CDR3 is TGTGCCAGCAGTTTACGAGGCACTGAAGCTTTCTTT. This encodes CASSLRGTEAFF.

The V and J genes are TRBV25-1 and TRBJ2-5; possibly TRBD2 for D (5 bases). Germline lookup yields CDR1 MGHDK and CDR2 SYGVNS. V lost 1 base and J 4 bases, leaving 10 bases between the germline ends. The CDR3 is made up of 14 amino acids. The CDR3 sequence is CASSELGVSETQYF. The CDR3 DNA reads as TGTGCCAGCAGTGAATTGGGAGTCTCAGAGACCCAGTACTTC.

The gene calls are TRBV6-1 and TRBJ2-1; 11 bases are shared with TRBD2. This CDR3 is built from 18 residues. Germline V gene lookup returns CDR1 MNHNS and CDR2 SASEGT. V trimming: 0 bases; J trimming: 4 bases; junction bases outside the gene matches: 8. In nucleotides, the CDR3 is TGTGCCAGCAGTGAAGCGCTTCGGGTAGCGGGAGGGTACAATGAGCAGTTCTTC. The encoded protein is CASSEALRVAGGYNEQFF.

DNA of the CDR3: TGCGCCAGCAGCCAAGGGGGCGAGGCAGGGGAGCAGTTCTTC. Its translation is CASSQGGEAGEQFF. This chain links TRBV4-3 with TRBJ2-1; D possibly corresponds to TRBD1 (5 bases). The CDR3 covers 14 residues. The germline V and J ends were trimmed by 1 base and 10 bases, with 14 bases remaining between them. Germline lookup yields CDR1 LGHNA and CDR2 YSLEER.

Comment on this clone: Other DNA sequences in this sample translate to the same CDR3. This chain uses TRBV9 with TRBJ1-6, with D unresolved. This CDR3 has 15 amino acids. V was shortened by 0 bases and J by 5 bases, with 9 bases between the two germline ends. Looked up from germline, CDR1 is SGDLS and CDR2 is YYNGEE. CDR3 loop: CASSVASNNNSPLHF. Written as DNA, the CDR3 is TGTGCCAGCAGCGTAGCGAGTAATAATAATTCACCCCTCCACTTT.

The chain employs TRBV7-2 and TRBJ2-7; 7 positions agree with TRBD2. CDR1 is SGHTA and CDR2 is FQGNSA in the germline V gene. The V gene end was trimmed by 2 bases and the J gene end by 7 bases; junction bases not matched to a gene: 8. This CDR3 spans 14 amino acids. CDR3 in DNA: TGTGCCAGCAGCTTAACGGTCGGGAGGAGTGAGCAGTACTTC. This translates into CASSLTVGRSEQYF.

The gene calls are TRBV7-3 and TRBJ2-3; tentatively, D is TRBD2 (5 bases). Trimming cost V 2 bases and J 1 base, with 10 bases left between them. Per germline, CDR1 SGHTA and CDR2 FQGTGA. There are 15 residues in the CDR3. The CDR3 sequence is CASSLVGVGTDTQYF. CDR3 bases: TGTGCCAGCAGCTTAGTGGGAGTAGGCACAGATACGCAGTATTTT.

The chain recombines TRBV6-1 with TRBJ1-5; TRBD1 is a possible D gene (5 bases). Trimming left V 9 bases short and J 1 base short, with 16 bases between. This CDR3 region has 15 residues. From germline, CDR1 is MNHNS and CDR2 SASEGT. Written as DNA, the CDR3 is TGTGCCAGTACGAGGGAGGGGTACAGCAATCAGCCCCAGCATTTT. As protein: CASTREGYSNQPQHF.

This clone was seen only once. This chain uses TRBV9 with TRBJ2-7; TRBD1 agrees at 8 bases. The ends lost 5 bases at V and 7 bases at J; junction bases unmatched: 11. The CDR3 runs 14 residues. Germline CDR1 SGDLS, CDR2 YYNGEE. CDR3 sequence reads: CASSFGQGAGEQYF. The CDR3 coding sequence is TGTGCCAGCAGTTTCGGACAGGGCGCGGGGGAGCAGTACTTC.